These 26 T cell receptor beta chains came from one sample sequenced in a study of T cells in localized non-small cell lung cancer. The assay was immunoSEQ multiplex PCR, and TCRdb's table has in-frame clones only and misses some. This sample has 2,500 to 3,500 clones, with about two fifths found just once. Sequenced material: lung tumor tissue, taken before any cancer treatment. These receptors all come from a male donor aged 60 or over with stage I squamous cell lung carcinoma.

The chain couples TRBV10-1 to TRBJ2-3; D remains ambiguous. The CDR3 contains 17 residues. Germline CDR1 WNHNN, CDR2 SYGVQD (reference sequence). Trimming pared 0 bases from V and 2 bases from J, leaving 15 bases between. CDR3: CASSESPEFTSTDTQYF. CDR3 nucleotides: TGCGCCAGCAGTGAGTCGCCAGAATTCACGTCCACAGATACGCAGTATTTT.

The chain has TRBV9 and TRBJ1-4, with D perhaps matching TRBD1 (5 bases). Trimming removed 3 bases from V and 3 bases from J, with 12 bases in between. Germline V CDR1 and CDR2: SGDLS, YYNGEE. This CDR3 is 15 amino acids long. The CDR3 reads CASSEGPEANEKLFF. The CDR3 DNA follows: TGTGCCAGCAGCGAGGGGCCCGAGGCTAATGAAAAACTGTTTTTT.

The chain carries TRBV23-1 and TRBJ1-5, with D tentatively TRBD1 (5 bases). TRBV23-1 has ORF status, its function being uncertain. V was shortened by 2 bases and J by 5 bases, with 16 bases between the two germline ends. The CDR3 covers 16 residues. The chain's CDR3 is CASSQQGRAKDQPQHF. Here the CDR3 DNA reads TGCGCCAGCAGTCAACAGGGCAGGGCAAAGGATCAGCCCCAGCATTTT.

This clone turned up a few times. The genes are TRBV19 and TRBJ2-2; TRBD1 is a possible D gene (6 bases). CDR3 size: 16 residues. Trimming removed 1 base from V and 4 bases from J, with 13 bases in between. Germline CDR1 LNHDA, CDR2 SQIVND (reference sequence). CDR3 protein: CASSIVSGAGTGELFF. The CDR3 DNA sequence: TGTGCCAGTAGTATAGTCTCAGGGGCGGGCACCGGGGAGCTGTTTTTT.

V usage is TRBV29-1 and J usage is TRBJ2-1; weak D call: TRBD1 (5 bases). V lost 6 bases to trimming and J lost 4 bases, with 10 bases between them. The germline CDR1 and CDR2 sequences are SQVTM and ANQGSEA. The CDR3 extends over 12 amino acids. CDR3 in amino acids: CSVRTHYNEQFF. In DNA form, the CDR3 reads TGCAGCGTCCGGACACATTACAATGAGCAGTTCTTC.

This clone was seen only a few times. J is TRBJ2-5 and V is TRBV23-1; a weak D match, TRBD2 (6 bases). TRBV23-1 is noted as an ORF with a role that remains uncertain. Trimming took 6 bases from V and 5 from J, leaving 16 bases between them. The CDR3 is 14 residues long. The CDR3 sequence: CASSLKGLWETQYF. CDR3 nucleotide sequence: TGCGCCAGCAGCTTAAAGGGACTGTGGGAGACCCAGTACTTC.

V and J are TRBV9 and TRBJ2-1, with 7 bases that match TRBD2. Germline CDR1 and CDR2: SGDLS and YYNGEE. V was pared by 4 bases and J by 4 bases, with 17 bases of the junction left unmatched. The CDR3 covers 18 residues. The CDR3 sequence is CASSLKGGGPHRYNEQFF. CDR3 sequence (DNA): TGTGCCAGCAGCCTCAAGGGCGGGGGACCCCATAGGTACAATGAGCAGTTCTTC. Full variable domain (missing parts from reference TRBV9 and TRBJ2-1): DSGVTQTPKHLITATGQRVTLRCSPRSGDLSVYWYQQSLDQGLQFLIQYYNGEERAKGNILERFSAQQFPDLHSELNLSSLELGDSALYFCASSLKGGGPHRYNEQFFGPGTRLTVL.

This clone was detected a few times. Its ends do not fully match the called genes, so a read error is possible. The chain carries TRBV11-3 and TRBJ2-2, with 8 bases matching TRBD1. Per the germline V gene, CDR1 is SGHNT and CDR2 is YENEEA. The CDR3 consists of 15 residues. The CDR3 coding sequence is TGTGCCAACAGCACGACAGGGGAAAAAGCCGGGGAGCTGTTTTTT. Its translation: CANSTTGEKAGELFF.

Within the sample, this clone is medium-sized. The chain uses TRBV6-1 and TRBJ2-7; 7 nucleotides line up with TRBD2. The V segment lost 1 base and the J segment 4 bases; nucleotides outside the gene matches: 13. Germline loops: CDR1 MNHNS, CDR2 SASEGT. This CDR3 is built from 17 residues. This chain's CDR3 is CASSEGRPGGVSYEQYF. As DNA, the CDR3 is TGTGCCAGCAGTGAAGGCCGACCGGGAGGAGTGTCGTACGAGCAGTACTTC.

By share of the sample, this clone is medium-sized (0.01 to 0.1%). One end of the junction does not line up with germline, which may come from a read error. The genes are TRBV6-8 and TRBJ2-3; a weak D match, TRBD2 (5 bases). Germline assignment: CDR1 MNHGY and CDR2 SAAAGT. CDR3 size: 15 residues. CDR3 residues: CASSDSGGSTDTQYF. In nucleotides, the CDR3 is TGTGCCAGCAGTGACTCGGGCGGGAGCACAGATACGCAGTATTTT.

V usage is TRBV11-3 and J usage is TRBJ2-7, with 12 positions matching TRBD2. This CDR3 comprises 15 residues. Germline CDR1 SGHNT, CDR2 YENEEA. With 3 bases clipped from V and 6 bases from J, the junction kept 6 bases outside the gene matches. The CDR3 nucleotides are TGTGCCAGCAGCTTGGTGACTAGCGGGAGTGGCGAGCAGTACTTC. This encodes CASSLVTSGSGEQYF.

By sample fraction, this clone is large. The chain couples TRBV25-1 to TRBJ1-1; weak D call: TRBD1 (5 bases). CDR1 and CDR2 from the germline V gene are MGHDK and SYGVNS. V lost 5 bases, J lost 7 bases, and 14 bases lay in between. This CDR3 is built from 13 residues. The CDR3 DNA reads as TGTGCCAGCAGTTTGGGGGGAGAGGGTGAAGCTTTCTTT. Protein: CASSLGGEGEAFF.

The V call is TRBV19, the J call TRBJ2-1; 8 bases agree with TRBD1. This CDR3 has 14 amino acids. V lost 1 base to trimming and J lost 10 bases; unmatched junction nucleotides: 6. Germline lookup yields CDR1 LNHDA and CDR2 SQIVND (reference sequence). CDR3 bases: TGTGCCAGTAGTATAGGACAGGGGTCTGGGGAGCAGTTCTTC. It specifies CASSIGQGSGEQFF.

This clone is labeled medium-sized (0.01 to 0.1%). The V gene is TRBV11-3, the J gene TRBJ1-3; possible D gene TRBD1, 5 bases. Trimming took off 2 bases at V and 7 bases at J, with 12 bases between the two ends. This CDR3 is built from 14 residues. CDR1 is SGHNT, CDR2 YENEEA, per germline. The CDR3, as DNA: TGTGCCAGCAGCTTACAGGGTTTGTTGAACACCATATATTTT. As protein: CASSLQGLLNTIYF.

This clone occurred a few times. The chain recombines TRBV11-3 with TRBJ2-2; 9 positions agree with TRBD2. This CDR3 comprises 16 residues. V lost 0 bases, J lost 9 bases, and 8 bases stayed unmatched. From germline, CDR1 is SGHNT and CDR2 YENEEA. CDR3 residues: CASSLEREGSTRELFF. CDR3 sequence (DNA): TGTGCCAGCAGCTTAGAGCGGGAGGGCTCTACGCGGGAGCTGTTTTTT.

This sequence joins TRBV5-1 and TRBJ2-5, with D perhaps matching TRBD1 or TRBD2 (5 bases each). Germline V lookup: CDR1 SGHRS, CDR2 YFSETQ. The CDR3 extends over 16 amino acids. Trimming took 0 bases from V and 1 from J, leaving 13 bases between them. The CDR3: CASSLAGARAQETQYF. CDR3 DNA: TGCGCCAGCAGCTTGGCCGGGGCAAGGGCCCAAGAGACCCAGTACTTC.

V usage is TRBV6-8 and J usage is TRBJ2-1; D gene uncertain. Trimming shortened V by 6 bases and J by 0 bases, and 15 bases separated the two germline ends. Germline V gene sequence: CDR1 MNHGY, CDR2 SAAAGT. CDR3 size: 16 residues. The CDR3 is CASSQRSGPSYNEQFF. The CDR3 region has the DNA TGTGCCAGCAGCCAGAGGTCCGGACCCTCCTACAATGAGCAGTTCTTC.

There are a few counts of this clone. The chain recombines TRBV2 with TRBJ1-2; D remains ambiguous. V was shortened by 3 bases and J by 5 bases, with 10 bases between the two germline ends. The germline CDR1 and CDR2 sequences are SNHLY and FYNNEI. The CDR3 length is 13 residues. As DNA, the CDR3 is TGTGCCAGCAGTGAGCTAAGGCAGTATGGCTACACCTTC. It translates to CASSELRQYGYTF.

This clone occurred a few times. CDR3 coding DNA: TGCACCAGCAGCCAAGATCCCGAGCGGGAGGGCATTCACGAGCAGTACTTC. It specifies CTSSQDPEREGIHEQYF. The chain combines TRBV1 with TRBJ2-7; the table's TRBD2 call for D was not verified on the DNA. TRBV1 has pseudogene status. The CDR3 runs to 17 residues.

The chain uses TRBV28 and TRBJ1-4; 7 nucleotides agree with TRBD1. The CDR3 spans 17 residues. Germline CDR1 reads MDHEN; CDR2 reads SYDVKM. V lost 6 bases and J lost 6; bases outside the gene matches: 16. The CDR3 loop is CASSETGRRWWDEKLFF. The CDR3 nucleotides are TGTGCCAGCAGCGAGACAGGGAGAAGGTGGTGGGATGAAAAACTGTTTTTT.

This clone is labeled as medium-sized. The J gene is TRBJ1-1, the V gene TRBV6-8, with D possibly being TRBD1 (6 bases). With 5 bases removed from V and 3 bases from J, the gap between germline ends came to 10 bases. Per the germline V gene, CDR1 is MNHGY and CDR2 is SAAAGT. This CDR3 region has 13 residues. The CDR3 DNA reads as TGTGCCAGCAGTCAGGGGAGATACACTGAAGCTTTCTTT. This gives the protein CASSQGRYTEAFF.

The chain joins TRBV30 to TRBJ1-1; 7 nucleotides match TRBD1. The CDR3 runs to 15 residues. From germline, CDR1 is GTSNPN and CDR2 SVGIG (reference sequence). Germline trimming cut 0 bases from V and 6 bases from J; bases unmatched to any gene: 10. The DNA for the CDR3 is TGTGCCTGGAGTGTTAAGGGGGCGGCATACGCTGAAGCTTTCTTT. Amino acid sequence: CAWSVKGAAYAEAFF.

The CDR3 here is CASSPGENLHGYTF. The CDR3 DNA reads TGTGCCAGCAGTCCAGGGGAGAACTTACATGGCTACACCTTC. V and J are TRBV14 and TRBJ1-2; D is possibly TRBD1 (6 bases). This CDR3 region has 14 residues. V lost 6 bases, J lost 6 bases, and 17 bases lay in between. In germline, CDR1 is SGHDN, CDR2 FVKESK.

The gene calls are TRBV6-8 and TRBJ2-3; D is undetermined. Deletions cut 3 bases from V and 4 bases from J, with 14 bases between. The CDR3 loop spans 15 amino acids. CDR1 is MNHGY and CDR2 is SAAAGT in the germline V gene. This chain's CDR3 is CASSYKARLADTQYF. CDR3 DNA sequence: TGTGCCAGCAGTTATAAAGCTAGGTTAGCAGATACGCAGTATTTT.

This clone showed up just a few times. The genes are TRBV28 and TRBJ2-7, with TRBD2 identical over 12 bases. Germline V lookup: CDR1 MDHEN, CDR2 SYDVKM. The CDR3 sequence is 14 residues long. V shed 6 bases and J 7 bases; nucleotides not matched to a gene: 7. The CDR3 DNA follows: TGTGCCAGCAGATGGCGGACTAGCGGGACAGAGCAGTACTTC. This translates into CASRWRTSGTEQYF.

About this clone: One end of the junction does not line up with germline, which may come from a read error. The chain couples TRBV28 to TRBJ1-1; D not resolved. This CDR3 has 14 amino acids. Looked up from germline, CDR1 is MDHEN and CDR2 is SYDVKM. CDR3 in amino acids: CASSSPSPTAEAFF. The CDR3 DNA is TGTGCCAGCAGTTCTCCAAGCCCCACCGCTGAAGCTTTYTTT. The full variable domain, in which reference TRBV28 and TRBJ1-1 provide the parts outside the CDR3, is DVKVTQSSRYLVKRTGEKVFLECVQDMDHENMFWYRQDPGLGLRLIYFSYDVKMKEKGDIPEGYSVSREKKERFSLILESASTNQTSMYLCASSSPSPTAEAFFGQGTRLTVV.